A selection of T cell receptor beta chains follows, all from one sample in a study of OX40 agonist ivuxolimab in advanced cancers. The table came from immunoSEQ multiplex PCR; TCRdb's copy has only in-frame clones and leaves some out. Among 100,000 to 150,000 clones listed, around 90% were seen once. This specimen consisted of CD4+ or CD8+ T cells sorted from blood, obtained in a trial of the OX40 agonist ivuxolimab. The source is an adult with an advanced solid tumor such as melanoma, head and neck, liver or kidney cancer. CDR3s include the opening cysteine and the closing phenylalanine or tryptophan. D genes are given only for firm matches. Clone sizes are given selectively: once, few, many, or a class where the clone is expanded.

CDR3 protein | CDR3 DNA | clone size | V gene | D gene | J gene
CASSLGTAFNTEAFF | TGTGCCAGCAGCTTGGGGACCGCCTTTAACACTGAAGCTTTCTTT | - | TRBV16 | - | TRBJ1-1
CSVARTSGRQYNEQFF | TGCAGCGTTGCTCGGACTAGCGGGAGGCAATACAATGAGCAGTTCTTC | - | TRBV29-1 | TRBD2 | TRBJ2-1
CASSLASRGRNTIYF | TGTGCCAGCAGCTTAGCCAGCCGGGGCCGAAACACCATATATTTT | - | TRBV11-3 | - | TRBJ1-3
CASARVGGRQPQHF | TGTGCCAGCGCCCGGGTTGGGGGCCGGCAGCCCCAGCATTTT | - | TRBV28 | - | TRBJ1-5
CASSAGVNTEAFF | TGTGCCAGCAGTGCTGGGGTGAACACTGAAGCTTTCTTT | once | TRBV25-1 | - | TRBJ1-1
CASSPLAGMNTGELFF | TGTGCCAGCAGCCCTCTAGCGGGAATGAACACCGGGGAGCTGTTTTTT | - | TRBV7-3 | TRBD2 | TRBJ2-2
CASSDRQGVNEQYF | TGTGCCAGCAGCGATAGACAGGGGGTGAACGAGCAGTACTTC | - | TRBV7-2 | TRBD1 | TRBJ2-7
CASSSTPGGANTEAFF | TGTGCCAGCAGCTCCACCCCGGGCGGGGCGAACACTGAAGCTTTCTTT | - | TRBV7-3 | - | TRBJ1-1
CASMKGRRTDTQYF | TGTGCCAGCATGAAGGGACGCCGCACAGATACGCAGTATTTT | - | TRBV6-5 | - | TRBJ2-3
CASSLVRANTEAFF | TGTGCCAGCAGCTTAGTCAGGGCGAACACTGAAGCTTTCTTT | - | TRBV11-2 | - | TRBJ1-1
CASSPSDRENTEAFF | TGTGCCAGCTCACCGTCCGACAGGGAGAACACTGAAGCTTTCTTT | - | TRBV18 | TRBD1 | TRBJ1-1
CASSFGNRPYNEQFF | TGTGCCAGCAGCTTTGGGAACAGGCCCTACAATGAGCAGTTCTTC | - | TRBV7-2 | - | TRBJ2-1
CASSPSGFEQYF | TGTGCCAGCAGCCCCTCGGGGTTTGAGCAGTACTTC | - | TRBV7-9 | - | TRBJ2-7
CASSPLKFGAREGGELFF | TGTGCCAGCAGCCCCCTAAAATTTGGGGCGCGGGAAGGCGGGGAGCTGTTTTTT | - | TRBV11-3 | - | TRBJ2-2
CASSLQGANTGELFF | TGTGCCAGCAGTTTGCAGGGGGCTAACACCGGGGAGCTGTTTTTT | - | TRBV27 | TRBD1 | TRBJ2-2
CASSEAPLDRGDYGYTF | TGTGCCAGCAGTGAGGCTCCTCTGGACAGGGGGGACTATGGCTACACCTTC | - | TRBV25-1 | TRBD1 | TRBJ1-2
CASSLWGSLRETQYF | TGTGCCAGCAGCTTGTGGGGGAGCCTGAGAGAGACCCAGTACTTC | - | TRBV7-3 | - | TRBJ2-5
CASSFSPLGQYF | TGTGCCAGCAGTTTTAGCCCCCTGGGGCAGTACTTC | once | TRBV28 | - | TRBJ2-7
CASRPGQGYGYTF | TGTGCCAGCAGGCCGGGACAGGGCTATGGCTACACCTTC | - | TRBV6-1 | TRBD1 | TRBJ1-2
CASSLYSGGTEAFF | TGTGCCAGCAGTTTATACTCGGGGGGAACTGAAGCTTTCTTT | - | TRBV28 | - | TRBJ1-1
CASSPTATLGYTF | TGTGCCAGCAGCCCGACGGCGACGCTTGGCTACACCTTC | - | TRBV28 | - | TRBJ1-2
CASSQYSGPSHEQYF | TGTGCCAGCAGCCAATATTCAGGGCCTAGCCACGAGCAGTACTTC | - | TRBV16 | - | TRBJ2-7
CASSLEHMALTSGNTIYF | TGCGCCAGCAGCTTGGAGCATATGGCGCTGACCTCTGGAAACACCATATATTTT | - | TRBV5-1 | - | TRBJ1-3
CASSVRWDTEAFF | TGTGCCAGCAGCGTGCGGTGGGACACTGAAGCTTTCTTT | - | TRBV7-3 | - | TRBJ1-1
CASSVSGSTDTQYF | TGTGCCAGTAGTGTCAGCGGGAGCACAGATACGCAGTATTTT | - | TRBV19 | - | TRBJ2-3
CASSLAGGRSYNEQFF | TGTGCCAGCAGCTTAGCGGGGGGTCGCTCCTACAATGAGCAGTTCTTC | - | TRBV7-9 | - | TRBJ2-1
CASSLGQATTGELFF | TGTGCCAGCAGCCTTGGACAGGCGACCACCGGGGAGCTGTTTTTT | - | TRBV11-2 | TRBD1 | TRBJ2-2
CASSAGLAGGQETQYF | TGTGCCAGCAGCGCCGGACTAGCGGGAGGGCAAGAGACCCAGTACTTC | - | TRBV5-5 | TRBD2 | TRBJ2-5
CASSLTSPGQGRNGGEQFF | TGTGCCAGCAGCTTAACATCCCCGGGACAGGGACGGAATGGGGGTGAGCAGTTCTTC | - | TRBV7-3 | TRBD1 | TRBJ2-1
CASSAQGGVSHQPQHF | TGTGCCAGCAGTGCACAGGGCGGGGTTTCACATCAGCCCCAGCATTTT | - | TRBV2 | - | TRBJ1-5